This T cell receptor (beta chain) was documented in a study of blood T cell repertoires in COVID-19. Germline V lookup: CDR1 SGDLS, CDR2 YYNGEE. The CDR3 covers 14 residues. V lost 0 bases to trimming and J lost 5 bases, with 11 bases between them. Sequencing used immunoSEQ multiplex PCR; TCRdb keeps in-frame clones, though not all of them. The sample contains approximately 260,000 clones, approximately 86% of which appear only once. Sequenced material: peripheral blood. The chain is built from TRBV9 and TRBJ2-5; D might be TRBD2 (7 bases). The sequence derives from a man aged 60-69 years who had recovered from COVID-19. CDR3 sequence (DNA): TGTGCCAGCAGCGTAGGGGGGGGCGGGGAGACCCAGTACTTC. Protein product: CASSVGGGGETQYF.